This TCR beta chain was retrieved from a study of shared clonotypes between healthy human individuals. Study-wide context: Plates per donor: three CD4 naive, three CD4 memory, two CD8 naive, one CD8 memory. Notes on the study in general: Larger estimated richness was generally recorded for naive subsets relative to memory subsets.

All donors were Caucasian adults living in Nashville, Tennessee. This CDR3 is built from 15 residues. Germline lookup yields CDR1 SGHNT and CDR2 YENEEA. Trimming removed 6 bases at V and 1 base at J, with 14 bases between. DNA at approximately 200 ng, tens of thousands of T cell genomes, went into sorted-subset replicate PCRs. The protocol was immunoSEQ multiplex PCR, while the TCRdb copy is restricted to in-frame clones and leaves out a portion. There are roughly 1,500,000 clones in the sample; 97% to 99% occur only once, and roughly 0.35% lies in the top ten. Details on this clone: Its antigen is not identified.

The receptor's source is a man between 25 and 39 years old in good health. The chain couples TRBV11-3 to TRBJ2-3, with D tentatively TRBD1 (5 bases). Sequencing was done on a sample of naive CD4+ T cells sorted from blood. Subset described: CD45RA+ positively selected. CDR3 residues: CASSKGQGGTDTQYF. The CDR3 DNA reads as TGTGCCAGCAGTAAGGGGCAGGGTGGCACAGATACGCAGTATTTT.